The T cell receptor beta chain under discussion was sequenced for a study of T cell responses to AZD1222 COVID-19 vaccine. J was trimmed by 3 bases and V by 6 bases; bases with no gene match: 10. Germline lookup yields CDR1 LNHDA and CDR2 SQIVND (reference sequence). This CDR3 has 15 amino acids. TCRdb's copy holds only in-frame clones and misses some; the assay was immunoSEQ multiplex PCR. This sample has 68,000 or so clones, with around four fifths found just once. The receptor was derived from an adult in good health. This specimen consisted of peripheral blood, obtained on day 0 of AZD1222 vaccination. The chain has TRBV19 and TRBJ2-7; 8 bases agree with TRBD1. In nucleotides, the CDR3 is TGTGCCAGTAGATTGGTGGGACAGGATATCTACGAGCAGTACTTC. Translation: CASRLVGQDIYEQYF.